This T cell receptor (beta chain) is drawn from a study of blood T cells in healthy people across ages. Sample-barcoded 5' priming and a J-beta primer mix drove a second PCR of about 6 to 12 cycles. Each cDNA molecule carried a tag from a template-switch adaptor that contained 12 random nucleotides. One entry per CDR3 protein, called by TCRdb with MiXCR from the 5' RACE reads. The sample shows about 1.8 million distinct CDR3 sequences, roughly 49% of them seen only once. Germline assignment: CDR1 LGHNA and CDR2 YSLEER. The CDR3 is 16 amino acids. V gave up 0 bases and J gave up 4 bases; unmatched junction bases: 7. Healthy Caucasian individuals from Russia aged 6 to 90 were enrolled as donors.

The sequencing input was blood. The TCR originated in a woman aged 40 to 49 in good health. This chain links TRBV4-3 with TRBJ2-5, with 8 bases aligning to TRBD2. The CDR3 spells CASSQDQAGGAETQYF. The CDR3, as DNA: TGCGCCAGCAGCCAAGACCAGGCGGGGGGCGCAGAGACCCAGTACTTC.